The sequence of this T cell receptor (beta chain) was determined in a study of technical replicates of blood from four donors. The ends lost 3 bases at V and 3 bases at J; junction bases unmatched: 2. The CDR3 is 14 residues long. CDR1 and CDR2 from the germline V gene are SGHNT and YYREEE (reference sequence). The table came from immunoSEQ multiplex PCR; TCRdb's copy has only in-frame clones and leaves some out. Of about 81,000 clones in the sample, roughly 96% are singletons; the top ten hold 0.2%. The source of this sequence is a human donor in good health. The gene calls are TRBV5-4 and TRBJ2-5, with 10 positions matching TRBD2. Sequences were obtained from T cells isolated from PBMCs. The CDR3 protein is CASSSGLAKETQYF. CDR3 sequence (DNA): TGTGCCAGCAGCTCGGGACTAGCGAAAGAGACCCAGTACTTC.